The text below deals with one T cell receptor (beta chain). The target antigen is unknown. Trimming shortened V by 6 bases and J by 2 bases, and 26 bases separated the two germline ends. There are 19 residues in the CDR3. CDR1 is LGHDT and CDR2 is YNNKEL in the germline V gene (reference sequence). A J-beta primer mix and a sample-barcoded 5' primer were used in a second PCR of about 7 to 12 cycles. TCRdb fed the 5' RACE reads into MiXCR, producing one record per CDR3 protein. This sample has 800,000 or so distinct CDR3 sequences; about 25% occur once, and the top ten carry roughly 3.5%. This sample stems from a study of blood T cells in healthy people across ages. Whole-study findings and limits: Estimated diversity across one million T cells was deemed an underestimate.

The data also belong to a second study, concerning T cells of mothers and their children. From that second work: Three healthy Caucasian mothers and their six children donated.

The clonotype comes from a boy aged 5 to 17 in good health. The material sequenced was blood. The chain recombines TRBV3-1 with TRBJ2-4; D may be TRBD2 (6 bases). CDR3 amino acids: CASSPPPSEGFTTKNIQYF. The CDR3, as DNA: TGTGCCAGCAGTCCCCCCCCTAGCGAGGGTTTCACAACCAAAAACATTCAGTACTTC.